A selection of T cell receptor beta chains follows, all from one sample in a study of siplizumab effects on memory and regulatory T cells. Libraries were prepared by immunoSEQ multiplex PCR; TCRdb keeps only in-frame clonotypes and omits some of them. The sample contains about 62,000 clones, roughly 78% of which appear only once. The sequencing input was memory CD4+ T cells sorted from blood. Receptors were obtained from a human donor in good health. Both conserved end residues are part of each CDR3. D genes are given only for firm matches. Size is stated for part of the rows, as once, few or many counts, or as a class when the clone is expanded.

d_call j_call clone_size v_call cdr3_nt cdr3_aa
TRBD2 TRBJ2-5 . TRBV11-2 TGTGCCAGCAGCTTATCCCAAGGACTAGCGGCCCAAGAGACCCAGTACTTC CASSLSQGLAAQETQYF
TRBD2 TRBJ2-3 . TRBV7-3 TGTGCCAGCAGCCAGCGGGGGGGCGCGGGAACGCAGTATTTT CASSQRGGAGTQYF
TRBD2 TRBJ2-1 once TRBV7-3 TGTGCCAGCAGCTTTGCCGGCGGGGGAGTAAGTGAGCAGTTCTTC CASSFAGGGVSEQFF
TRBD2 TRBJ2-3 . TRBV28 TGTGCCAGCAGTTTATACCTAACTAGCGGGCAAAATTCAGATACGCAGTATTTT CASSLYLTSGQNSDTQYF
. TRBJ1-1 . TRBV9 TGTGCCAGCAGCGCGACGACAGGTACGGAAGCTTTCTTT CASSATTGTEAFF
. TRBJ1-2 . TRBV7-9 TGTGCCAGCAGCTTAGGGGGGGCGGTCGGCTACACCTTC CASSLGGAVGYTF
. TRBJ2-7 . TRBV19 TGTGCCAGCCGCGATAGAACAGGTAACGAGCAGTACTTC CASRDRTGNEQYF
TRBD2 TRBJ2-7 . TRBV11-2 TGTGCCAGCAGTCGAGCTAGCGGGCCCTCCTACGAGCAGTACTTC CASSRASGPSYEQYF
. TRBJ1-1 . TRBV15 TGTGCCACCAGCCCCCGGACGGTGAACACTGAAGCTTTCTTT CATSPRTVNTEAFF
. TRBJ1-1 . TRBV14 TGTGCCAGCAGCCAAGATATCAGAGCTTTCTTT CASSQDIRAFF
TRBD1 TRBJ1-2 . TRBV2 TGTGCCAGCAGACTGACAGGGTTCGACTATGGCTACACCTTC CASRLTGFDYGYTF
. TRBJ2-7 . TRBV25-1 TGTGCCAGCAGAACAAACTACGAGCAGTACTTC CASRTNYEQYF
TRBD1 TRBJ2-7 . TRBV5-1 TGCGCCAGCAGCTTGTATCCGACAGGGGACCCCTACGAGCAGTACTTC CASSLYPTGDPYEQYF
. TRBJ1-6 . TRBV5-1 TGCGCCAGCAGCTTTGATAGAATTGGGAATTCACCCCTCCACTTT CASSFDRIGNSPLHF
. TRBJ1-5 . TRBV28 TGTGCCAGCAGTCCCCCGGAGGTTCAGCCCCAGCATTTT CASSPPEVQPQHF
. TRBJ2-1 few TRBV5-1 TGCGCCAGCAGCTCTACTGCCTTCTCCAATGAGCAGTTCTTC CASSSTAFSNEQFF
TRBD1 TRBJ2-1 few TRBV9 TGTGCCAGCAGCGGAGACAGGGGCAGATACAATGAGCAGTTCTTC CASSGDRGRYNEQFF
. TRBJ1-2 . TRBV10-1 TGCGCCAGCAGTGAGCAGGAAAACTATGGCTACACCTTC CASSEQENYGYTF
. TRBJ1-5 . TRBV4-2 TGTGCCAGCAGCCGGGAGACAGCAATCAATCAGCCCCAGCATTTT CASSRETAINQPQHF
. TRBJ2-4 once TRBV2 TGTGCCAGCAGTGACTACAGGTTGAACAAAAACATTCAGTACTTC CASSDYRLNKNIQYF
TRBD1 TRBJ2-7 . TRBV13 TGTGCCAGCACCACAAGGGAACGGGACAGGGGGCGCGGCGAGCAGTACTTC CASTTRERDRGRGEQYF
. TRBJ1-3 . TRBV9 TGTGCCAGCAGCGGAGCCGGAAACACCATATATTTT CASSGAGNTIYF
TRBD1 TRBJ2-7 . TRBV15 TGTGCCACCAGCATTTACGACAGGGGGCACGAGCAGTACTTC CATSIYDRGHEQYF
TRBD2 TRBJ2-7 . TRBV28 TGTGCCACCCGGACTAGCGGGACCTACGAGCAGTACTTC CATRTSGTYEQYF
TRBD1 TRBJ1-1 . TRBV5-4 TGTGCCAGCAACATGATCGGACAGGGGGGTGGAGCTTTCTTT CASNMIGQGGGAFF
. TRBJ1-1 . TRBV6-1 TGTGCCAGCCGCGGGGGGATGAACACTGAAGCTTTCTTT CASRGGMNTEAFF
TRBD1 TRBJ2-1 . TRBV5-1 TGCGCCAGCAACCCGGGACAGGGGTCTTACAATGAGCAGTTCTTC CASNPGQGSYNEQFF
. TRBJ1-1 once TRBV4-1 TGCGCCAGCAGCAGTCGAAGGAGGTGGACTGAAGCTTTCTTT CASSSRRRWTEAFF
. TRBJ2-2 . TRBV21-1 TGTGCCAGCAGCAAAGAGAAGGTAGCGGCAACCGGGGAGCTGTTTTTT CASSKEKVAATGELFF
. TRBJ2-3 . TRBV7-2 TGTGCCAGCAGCGCGAAAACCCCCCCCGGGCAGTATTTT CASSAKTPPGQYF
TRBD2 TRBJ2-1 few TRBV5-6 TGTGCCAGCAGGACAGCGGGGAGGGGTTTCAATGAGCAGTTCTTC CASRTAGRGFNEQFF
TRBD2 TRBJ2-5 . TRBV7-9 TGTGCCAGCAGCTCCTCGGGGGGGAGGACCCAGTACTTC CASSSSGGRTQYF
TRBD1 TRBJ2-3 few TRBV15 TGTGCCACCAGCAGAGCGACAGGGGGCTTCACAGATACGCAGTATTTT CATSRATGGFTDTQYF
TRBD1 TRBJ2-7 . TRBV6-1 TGTGCCAGCAGTGAAAGGTCAGGGGGACAGGGGGCACGCGAGCAGTACTTC CASSERSGGQGAREQYF
. TRBJ2-4 . TRBV15 TGTGCCACCAGCAGAGATTCGGGGGGCTCCAAAAACATTCAGTACTTC CATSRDSGGSKNIQYF
. TRBJ2-6 few TRBV28 TGTGCCAGCAGTTTAGCCACTGGGGCCAACGTCCTGACTTTC CASSLATGANVLTF
. TRBJ1-3 . TRBV28 TGTGCCAGCAGACCTTCTAGAAACACCATATATTTT CASRPSRNTIYF
. TRBJ1-2 . TRBV18 TGTGCCAGCTCACTAGACGGCGGAGGCTACACCTTC CASSLDGGGYTF
TRBD1 TRBJ1-1 . TRBV7-3 TGTGCCAGCAGTCGACAGGGCATGAACACTGAAGCTTTCTTT CASSRQGMNTEAFF
. TRBJ1-6 . TRBV6-1 TGTGCCAGCAGCAAAGGAAATTCACCCCTCCACTTT CASSKGNSPLHF
. TRBJ2-6 . TRBV12-2 TGTGCAAGTCGCTTAAGGGGGACAGGGGTTCGTGGGGCCAACGTCCTGACTTTC CASRLRGTGVRGANVLTF
TRBD2 TRBJ2-5 . TRBV19 TGTGCCAGTAGTATTATGCGGGGGGGCCCAGAGACCCAGTACTTC CASSIMRGGPETQYF
. TRBJ1-1 few TRBV18 TGTGCCAGCTCACTTAGGGGCCAGACATTTGAAGCTTTCTTT CASSLRGQTFEAFF
TRBD1 TRBJ2-2 . TRBV25-1 TGTGCCAGCAGTGCACAGCCGGGACAGGTTCGCAGCGGGGAGCTGTTTTTT CASSAQPGQVRSGELFF
. TRBJ1-1 . TRBV6-6 TGTGCCAGTAACACCGGGCCGACCAACACTGAAGCTTTCTTT CASNTGPTNTEAFF
. TRBJ2-3 once TRBV19 TGTGCCACCCGACAGGACCGAGATACGCAGTATTTT CATRQDRDTQYF
. TRBJ2-5 . TRBV10-3 TGTGCCATCAGTGAGTCGATTTGGGGGGCCGAGACCCAGTACTTC CAISESIWGAETQYF
TRBD2 TRBJ2-7 . TRBV11-2 TGTGCCAGCAGCCCTGGGACTAGCGGGTCGATTGAGCAGTACTTC CASSPGTSGSIEQYF
TRBD2 TRBJ2-3 few TRBV28 TGTGCCAGCAGTTTGGGGGGACTAGCGGGGAGAGATACGCAGTATTTT CASSLGGLAGRDTQYF
TRBD1 TRBJ2-1 . TRBV7-9 TGTGCCAGCAGCGAGACCGGGACAGGGGGCAGGGAGCAGTTCTTC CASSETGTGGREQFF
. TRBJ1-5 . TRBV7-9 TGTGCCAGCAGCTCCCGGGGAAATCAGCCCCAGCATTTT CASSSRGNQPQHF
. TRBJ1-1 . TRBV30 TGTGCCTGCCGGGGCCAGGTGAACACTGAAGCTTTCTTT CACRGQVNTEAFF
. TRBJ2-3 . TRBV7-3 TGTGCCAGCAGCGCACTCCCAGGGGATACGCAGTATTTT CASSALPGDTQYF